This section outlines one T cell receptor beta chain sequence together with its context. Antigen unknown. This entry comes from a study of monozygotic twins with inflammatory bowel disease. Regarding the study as a whole: Since immunosuppressive treatments differed, patient repertoires may have gained added variability.

UMIs that had a 6-nucleotide sample barcode were put in using template switching. TCRdb reworked the 5' RACE reads into one entry per CDR3 protein, no DNA. This sample's clone table lists approximately 330,000 distinct CDR3 sequences. Donors gave about 2.3 ml of blood apiece. CDR1 is DFQATT and CDR2 is SNEGSKA in the germline V gene (reference sequence). This CDR3 is 16 amino acids long. Sequenced material: blood. The genes are TRBV20-1 and TRBJ1-5; checking the TCRdb D call of TRBD1 is not possible without DNA. The TCR comes from a human donor with ulcerative colitis or Crohn's disease, or a healthy co-twin of an affected twin (not recorded which). The CDR3 is CSARVPGTVSNQPQHF.